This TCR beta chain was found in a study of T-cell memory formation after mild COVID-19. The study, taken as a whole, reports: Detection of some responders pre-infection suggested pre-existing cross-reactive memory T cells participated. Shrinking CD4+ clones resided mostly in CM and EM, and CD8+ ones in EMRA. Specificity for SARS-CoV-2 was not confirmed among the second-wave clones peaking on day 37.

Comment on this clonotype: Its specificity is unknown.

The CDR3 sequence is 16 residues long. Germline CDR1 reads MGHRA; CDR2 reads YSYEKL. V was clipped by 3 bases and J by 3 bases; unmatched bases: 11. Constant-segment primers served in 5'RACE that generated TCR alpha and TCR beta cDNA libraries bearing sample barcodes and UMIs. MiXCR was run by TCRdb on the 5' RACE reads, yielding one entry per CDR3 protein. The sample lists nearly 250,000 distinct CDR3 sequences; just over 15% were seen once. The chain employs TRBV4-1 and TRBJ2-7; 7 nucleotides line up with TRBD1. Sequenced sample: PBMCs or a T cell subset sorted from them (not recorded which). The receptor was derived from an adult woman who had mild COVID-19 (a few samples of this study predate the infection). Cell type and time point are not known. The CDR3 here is CASSQARQGKGYEQYF. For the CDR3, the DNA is TGCGCCAGCAGCCAGGCCAGACAGGGTAAAGGCTACGAGCAGTACTTC.